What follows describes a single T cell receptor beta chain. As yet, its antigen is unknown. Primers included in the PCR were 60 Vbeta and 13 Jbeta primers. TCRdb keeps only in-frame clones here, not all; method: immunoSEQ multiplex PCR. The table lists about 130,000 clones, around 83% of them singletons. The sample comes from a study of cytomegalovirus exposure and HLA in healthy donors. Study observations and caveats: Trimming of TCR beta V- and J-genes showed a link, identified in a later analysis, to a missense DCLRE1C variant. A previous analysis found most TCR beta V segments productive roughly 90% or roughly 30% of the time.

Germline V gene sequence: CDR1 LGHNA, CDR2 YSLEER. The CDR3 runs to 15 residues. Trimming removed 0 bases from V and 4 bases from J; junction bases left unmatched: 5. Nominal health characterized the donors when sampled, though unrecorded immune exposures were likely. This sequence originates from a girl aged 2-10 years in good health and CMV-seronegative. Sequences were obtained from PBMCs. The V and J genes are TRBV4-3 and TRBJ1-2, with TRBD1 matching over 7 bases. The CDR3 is CASSQDRGRGYGYTF. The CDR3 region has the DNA TGCGCCAGCAGCCAAGATAGGGGGCGCGGCTATGGCTACACCTTC.